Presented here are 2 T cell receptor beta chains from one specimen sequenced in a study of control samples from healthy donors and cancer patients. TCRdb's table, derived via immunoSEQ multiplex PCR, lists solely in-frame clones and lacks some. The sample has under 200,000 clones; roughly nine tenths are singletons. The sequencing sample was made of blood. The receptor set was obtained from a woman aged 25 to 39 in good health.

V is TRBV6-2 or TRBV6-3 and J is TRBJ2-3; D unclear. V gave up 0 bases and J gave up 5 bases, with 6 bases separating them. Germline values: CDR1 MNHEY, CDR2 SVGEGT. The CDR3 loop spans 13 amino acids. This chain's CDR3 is CASSYSRLDTQYF. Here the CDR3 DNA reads TGTGCCAGCAGTTACTCGAGACTAGATACGCAGTATTTT.

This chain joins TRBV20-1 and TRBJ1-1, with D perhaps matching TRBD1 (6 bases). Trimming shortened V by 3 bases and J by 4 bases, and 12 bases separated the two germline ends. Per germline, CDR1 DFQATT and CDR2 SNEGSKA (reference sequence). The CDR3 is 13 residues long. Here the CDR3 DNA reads TGCAGTGCTAGTAGACAGGCGAGCACTGAAGCTTTCTTT. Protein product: CSASRQASTEAFF.